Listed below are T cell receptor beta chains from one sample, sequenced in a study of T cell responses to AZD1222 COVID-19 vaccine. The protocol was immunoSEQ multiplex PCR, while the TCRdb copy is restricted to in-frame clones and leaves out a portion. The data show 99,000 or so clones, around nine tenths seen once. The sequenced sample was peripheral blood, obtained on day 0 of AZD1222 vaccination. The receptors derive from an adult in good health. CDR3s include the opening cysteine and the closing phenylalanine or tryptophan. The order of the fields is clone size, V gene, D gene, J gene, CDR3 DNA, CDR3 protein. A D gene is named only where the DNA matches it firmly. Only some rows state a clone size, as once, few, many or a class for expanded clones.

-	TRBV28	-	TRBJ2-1	TGTGCCAGCAGTTCGGGTGTTGCGGAGGGGGAGCAGTTCTTC	CASSSGVAEGEQFF
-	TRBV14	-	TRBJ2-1	TGTGCCAGCAGCCAAGCGTCCCGGAACAATGAGCAGTTCTTC	CASSQASRNNEQFF
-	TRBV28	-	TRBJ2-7	TGTGCCAGCCAGGGGGAAGGGAGGGGCGAGCAGTACTTC	CASQGEGRGEQYF
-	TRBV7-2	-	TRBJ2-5	TGTGCCAGCAGCTTTCCGGGACACGCTGAGGGAGAGACCCAGTACTTC	CASSFPGHAEGETQYF
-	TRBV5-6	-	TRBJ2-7	TGTGCCAGCAGCTCCTTTGGGGACGAGCAGTACTTC	CASSSFGDEQYF
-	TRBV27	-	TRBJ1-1	TGTGCCAGCAGTTTATTTGGGGGGGAAGCTTTCTTT	CASSLFGGEAFF
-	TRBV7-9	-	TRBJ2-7	TGTGCCAGCAGCTTAGAAGCAGGGTACGAGCAGTACTTC	CASSLEAGYEQYF
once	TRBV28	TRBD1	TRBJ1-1	TGTGCCAGCAGTTCCGCGACAGGGGTCAGCGAAGCTTTCTTT	CASSSATGVSEAFF
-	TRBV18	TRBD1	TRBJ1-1	TGTGCCAGCTCATTTCTCAGGGGGATCACTGAAGCTTTCTTT	CASSFLRGITEAFF
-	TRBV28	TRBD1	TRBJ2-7	TGTGCCAGCAGTCTAGGGACAGGGGGTTACGAGCAGTACTTC	CASSLGTGGYEQYF
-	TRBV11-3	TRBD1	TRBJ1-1	TGTGCCAGCAGCACACGGACAGGAGAAGCTTTCTTT	CASSTRTGEAFF
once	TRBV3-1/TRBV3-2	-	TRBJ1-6	TGTGCCAGCAGCCAAGGGTCCGGGGGATCACCCCTCCACTTT	CASSQGSGGSPLHF
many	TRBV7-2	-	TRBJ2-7	TGTGCCAGCAGCTTAGATCCAGGGGCCTCCTACGAGCAGTACTTC	CASSLDPGASYEQYF
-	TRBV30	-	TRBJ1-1	TGTGCCTGGGGAGGGGGTGTCACTGAAGCTTTCTTT	CAWGGGVTEAFF
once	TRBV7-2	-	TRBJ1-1	TGTGCCAGCAGCCCAGCACAAGGGAGGAACACTGAAGCTTTCTTT	CASSPAQGRNTEAFF
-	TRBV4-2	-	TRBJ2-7	TGTGCCAGCAGCCAAGAAAGGGCAGGGGACTCCTACGAGCAGTACTTC	CASSQERAGDSYEQYF
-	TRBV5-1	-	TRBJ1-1	TGCGCCAGCAGCTTGGAGTCCTGGGGGACTGAAGCTTTCTTT	CASSLESWGTEAFF
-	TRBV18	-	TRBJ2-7	TGTGCCAGCTCACCACAGGGGTATCCCTACGAGCAGTACTTC	CASSPQGYPYEQYF
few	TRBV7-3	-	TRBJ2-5	TGTGCCAGCAGCTTAAGTCCCCTTCGTGGGGGGACCCAGTACTTC	CASSLSPLRGGTQYF
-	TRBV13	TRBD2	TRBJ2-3	TGTGCCAGCAGCTTAGAAGTACTAGCGGAGGGGGGAGTCACAGATACGCAGTATTTT	CASSLEVLAEGGVTDTQYF
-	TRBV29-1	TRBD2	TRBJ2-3	TGCAGCGTTGACAAGCGGGGAGACGATACGCAGTATTTT	CSVDKRGDDTQYF
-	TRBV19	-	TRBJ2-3	TGTGCCAGTAGACCAGGGGGCACAGATACGCAGTATTTT	CASRPGGTDTQYF
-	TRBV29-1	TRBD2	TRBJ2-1	TGCAGCACCGAGACTAGCTCAAATGAGCAGTTCTTC	CSTETSSNEQFF
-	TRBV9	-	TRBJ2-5	TGTGCCAGCAGCGTAGAAATAGAGACCCAGTACTTC	CASSVEIETQYF
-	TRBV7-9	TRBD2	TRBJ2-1	TGTGCCAGCAGCTTAGCGGCCCTAGCGGGAGTGGATGAGCAGTTCTTC	CASSLAALAGVDEQFF
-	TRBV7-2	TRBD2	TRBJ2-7	TGTGCCAGCAGCGTAACTAGCGGGGGATACGAGCAGTACTTC	CASSVTSGGYEQYF
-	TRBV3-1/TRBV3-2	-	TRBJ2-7	TGTGCCAGCAGCCCGGATGGACAGTTATACGAGCAGTACTTC	CASSPDGQLYEQYF
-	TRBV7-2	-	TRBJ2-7	TGTGCCAGTGGGAGACAGCGCTCCTACGAGCAGTACTTC	CASGRQRSYEQYF
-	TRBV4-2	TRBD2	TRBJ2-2	TGTGCCAGCAGCCGCCGAAGTGGACTAGCGGCGAACACCGGGGAGCTGTTTTTT	CASSRRSGLAANTGELFF
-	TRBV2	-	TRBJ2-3	TGTGCCAGCAGTCCCGGGACCACAAAAGATACGCAGTATTTT	CASSPGTTKDTQYF
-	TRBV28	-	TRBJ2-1	TGTGCCAGCAGTAATGGAGGTTCCTACAATGAGCAGTTCTTC	CASSNGGSYNEQFF
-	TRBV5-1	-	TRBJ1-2	TGCGCCAGCAGCTTGGGACCGGCCGGGAACTATGGCTACACCTTC	CASSLGPAGNYGYTF
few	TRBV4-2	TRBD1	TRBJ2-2	TGTGCCAGCAGCCACCTGACAGGGGAGGCCGGGGAGCTGTTTTTT	CASSHLTGEAGELFF
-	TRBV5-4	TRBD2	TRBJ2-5	TGTGCCAGCCGCGCGGGAGTCGAGGGAACCCAGTACTTC	CASRAGVEGTQYF
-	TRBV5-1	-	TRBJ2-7	TGCGCCAGCAGCTTGGAGCGGGTACCCAACGACGAGCAGTACTTC	CASSLERVPNDEQYF
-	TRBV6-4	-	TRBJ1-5	TGTGCCAGCAGTACAGATAGCAATCAGCCCCAGCATTTT	CASSTDSNQPQHF
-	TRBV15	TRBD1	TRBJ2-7	TGTGCCACCAGCAGAGACCGGTCGGGACAGATCTACGAGCAGTACTTC	CATSRDRSGQIYEQYF
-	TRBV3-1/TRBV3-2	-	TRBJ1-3	TGTGCCAGCAGCCAAAGGGACTCTGGAAACACCATATATTTT	CASSQRDSGNTIYF
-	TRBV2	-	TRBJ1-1	TGTGCCAGCACTCTAAGGGCTGAAGCTTTCTTT	CASTLRAEAFF
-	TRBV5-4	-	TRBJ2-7	TGTGCCAGCAGCTTGGTTGCCAGGGCGAACGAGCAGTACTTC	CASSLVARANEQYF
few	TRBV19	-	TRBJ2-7	TGTGCCAGTAGCGTGGGACATAACTACGAGCAGTACTTC	CASSVGHNYEQYF
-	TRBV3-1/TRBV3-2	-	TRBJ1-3	TGTGCCAGCAGCCAAGTTCCAGGGGCTGGAAACACCATATATTTT	CASSQVPGAGNTIYF
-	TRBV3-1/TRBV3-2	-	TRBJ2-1	TGTGCCAGCAGCCAGCAGAGCTCCTACAATGAGCAGTTCTTC	CASSQQSSYNEQFF
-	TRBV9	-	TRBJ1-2	TGTGCCAGCAGCCCGGGACGGGCTGAGGTCTATGGCTACACCTTC	CASSPGRAEVYGYTF
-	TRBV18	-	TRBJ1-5	TGTGCCAGCTCACCAGGCAGAACGCATCAGCCCCAGCATTTT	CASSPGRTHQPQHF
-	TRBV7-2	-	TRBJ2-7	TGTGCCAGCAGCTTGATGGCAATAGTCGAGCAGTACTTC	CASSLMAIVEQYF
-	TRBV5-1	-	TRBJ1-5	TGCGCCAGCAGCTTGGGCTATAGCAATCAGCCCCAGCATTTT	CASSLGYSNQPQHF
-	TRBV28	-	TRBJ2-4	TGTGCCAGCAGTTTGATCCCCCAAAACATTCAGTACTTC	CASSLIPQNIQYF
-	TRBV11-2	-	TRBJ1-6	TGTGCCAGCAGCGGACGACAGGCCTTCTATAATTCACCCCTCCACTTT	CASSGRQAFYNSPLHF
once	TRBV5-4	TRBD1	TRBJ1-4	TGTGCCAGCAGCTTGGGACAGGGGGCTCGGGAAAAACTGTTTTTT	CASSLGQGAREKLFF
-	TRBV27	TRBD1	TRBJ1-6	TGTGCCAGCGGCTGGGAACAGGGGTTAGGGAATTCACCCCTCCACTTT	CASGWEQGLGNSPLHF
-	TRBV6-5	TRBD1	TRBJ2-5	TGTGCCAGCAGTTCCCTGGGGACAGGGGGGGAGACCCAGTACTTC	CASSSLGTGGETQYF
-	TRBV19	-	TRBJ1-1	TGTGCCAGTAGTATCTCAGGGACGGGGTACGGCACTGAAGCTTTCTTT	CASSISGTGYGTEAFF